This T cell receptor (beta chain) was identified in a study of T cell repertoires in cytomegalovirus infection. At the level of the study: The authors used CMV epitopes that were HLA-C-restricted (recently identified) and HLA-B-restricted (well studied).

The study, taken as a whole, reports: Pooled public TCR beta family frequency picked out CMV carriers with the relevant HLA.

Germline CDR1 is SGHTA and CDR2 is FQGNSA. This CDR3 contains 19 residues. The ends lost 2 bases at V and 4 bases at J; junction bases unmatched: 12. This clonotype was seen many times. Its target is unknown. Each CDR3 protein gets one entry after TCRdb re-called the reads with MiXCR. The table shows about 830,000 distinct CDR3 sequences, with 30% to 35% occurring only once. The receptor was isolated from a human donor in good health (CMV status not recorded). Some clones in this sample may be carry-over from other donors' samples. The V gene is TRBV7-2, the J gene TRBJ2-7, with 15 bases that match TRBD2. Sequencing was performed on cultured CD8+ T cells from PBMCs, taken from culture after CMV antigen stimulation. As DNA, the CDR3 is TGTGCCAGCAGCTTACCGGGACTAGCGGGGGGTCTTCCTCCTTACGAGCAGTACGTC. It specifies CASSLPGLAGGLPPYEQYV.